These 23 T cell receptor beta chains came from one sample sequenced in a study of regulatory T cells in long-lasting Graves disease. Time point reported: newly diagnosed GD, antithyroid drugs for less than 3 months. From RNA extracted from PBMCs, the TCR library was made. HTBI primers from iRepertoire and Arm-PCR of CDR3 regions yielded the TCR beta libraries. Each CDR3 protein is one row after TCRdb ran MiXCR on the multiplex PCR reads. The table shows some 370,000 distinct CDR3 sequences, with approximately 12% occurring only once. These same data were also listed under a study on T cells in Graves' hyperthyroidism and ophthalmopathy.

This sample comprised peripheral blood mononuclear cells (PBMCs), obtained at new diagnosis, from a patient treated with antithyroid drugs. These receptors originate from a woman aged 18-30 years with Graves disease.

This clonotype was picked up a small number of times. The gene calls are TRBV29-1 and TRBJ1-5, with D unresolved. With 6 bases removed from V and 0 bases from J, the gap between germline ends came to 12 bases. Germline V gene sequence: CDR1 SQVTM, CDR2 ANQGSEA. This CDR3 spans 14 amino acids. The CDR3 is CSVAGLDSNQPQHF. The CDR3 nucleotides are TGCAGCGTGGCTGGTCTTGATAGCAATCAGCCCCAGCATTTT. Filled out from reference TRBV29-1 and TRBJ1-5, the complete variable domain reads SAVISQKPSRDICQRGTSLTIQCQVDSQVTMMFWYRQQPGQSLTLIATANQGSEATYESGFVIDKFPISRPNLTFSTLTVSNMSPEDSSIYLCSVAGLDSNQPQHFGDGTRLSIL.

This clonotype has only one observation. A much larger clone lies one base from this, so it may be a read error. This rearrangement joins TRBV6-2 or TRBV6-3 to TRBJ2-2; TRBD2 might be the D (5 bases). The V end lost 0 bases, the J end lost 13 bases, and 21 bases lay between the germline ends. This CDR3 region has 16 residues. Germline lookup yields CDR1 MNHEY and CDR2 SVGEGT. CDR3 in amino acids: CASSYSRLDYRRGLFF. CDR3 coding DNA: TGTGCCAGCAGTTACTCAAGACTCGATTATCGCCGGGGGCTGTTTTTT.

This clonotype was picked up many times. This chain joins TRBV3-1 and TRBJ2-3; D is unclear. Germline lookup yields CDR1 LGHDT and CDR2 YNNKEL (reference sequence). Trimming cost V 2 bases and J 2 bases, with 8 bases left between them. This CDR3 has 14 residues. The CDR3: CASSQKRTTDTQYF. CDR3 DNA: TGTGCCAGCAGCCAAAAACGTACCACAGATACGCAGTATTTT.

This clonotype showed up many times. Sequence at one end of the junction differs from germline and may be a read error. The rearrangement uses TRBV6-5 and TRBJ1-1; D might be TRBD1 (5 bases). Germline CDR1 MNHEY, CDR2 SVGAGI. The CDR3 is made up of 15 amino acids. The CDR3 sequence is CASRYSSGGNTEAFF. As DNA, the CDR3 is TGTGCCAGCAGATACTCGTCTGGGGGGAACACTGAAGCTTTCTTT.

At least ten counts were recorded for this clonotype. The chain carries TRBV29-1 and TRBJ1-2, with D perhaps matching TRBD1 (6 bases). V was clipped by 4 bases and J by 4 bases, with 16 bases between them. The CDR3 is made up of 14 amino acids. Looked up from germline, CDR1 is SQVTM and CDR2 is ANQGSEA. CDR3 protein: CSVARQGTTYGYTF. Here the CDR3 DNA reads TGCAGCGTTGCGCGGCAGGGGACGACCTATGGCTACACCTTC.

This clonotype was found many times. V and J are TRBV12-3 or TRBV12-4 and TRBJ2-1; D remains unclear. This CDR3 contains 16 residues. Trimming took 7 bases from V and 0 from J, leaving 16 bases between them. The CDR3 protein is CASIRRAASSYNEQFF. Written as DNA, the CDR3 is TGTGCCAGCATCCGAAGGGCCGCCAGCTCCTACAATGAGCAGTTCTTC.

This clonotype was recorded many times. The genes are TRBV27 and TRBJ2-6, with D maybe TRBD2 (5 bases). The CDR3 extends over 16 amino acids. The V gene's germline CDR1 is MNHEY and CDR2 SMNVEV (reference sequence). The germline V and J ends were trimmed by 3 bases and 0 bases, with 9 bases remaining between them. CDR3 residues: CASSFGLFSGANVLTF. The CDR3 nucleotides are TGTGCCAGCAGTTTTGGACTGTTCTCTGGGGCCAACGTCCTGACTTTC.

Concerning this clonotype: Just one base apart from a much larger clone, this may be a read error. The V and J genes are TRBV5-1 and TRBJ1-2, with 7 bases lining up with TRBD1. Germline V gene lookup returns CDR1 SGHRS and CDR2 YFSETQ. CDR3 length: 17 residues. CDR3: CASDPPDRVRLDYGYTF. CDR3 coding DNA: TGTGCCAGCGATCCACCTGACAGGGTACGACTCGACTATGGCTACACCTTC.

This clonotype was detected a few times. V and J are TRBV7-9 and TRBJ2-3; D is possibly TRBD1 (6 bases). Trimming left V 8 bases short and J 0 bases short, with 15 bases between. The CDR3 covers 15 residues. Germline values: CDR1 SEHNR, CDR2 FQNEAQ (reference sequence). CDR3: CASGQGLASTDTQYF. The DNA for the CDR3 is TGTGCCAGCGGCCAGGGGCTAGCCAGCACAGATACGCAGTATTTT.

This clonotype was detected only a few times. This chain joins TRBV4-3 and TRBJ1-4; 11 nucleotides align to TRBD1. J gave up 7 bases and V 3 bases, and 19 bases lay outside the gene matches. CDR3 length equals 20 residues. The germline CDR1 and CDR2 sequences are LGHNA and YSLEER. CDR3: CASSHALHTGTGGSREKLFF. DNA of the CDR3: TGCGCCAGCAGCCATGCCCTCCACACCGGGACAGGGGGTTCACGTGAAAAACTGTTTTTT.

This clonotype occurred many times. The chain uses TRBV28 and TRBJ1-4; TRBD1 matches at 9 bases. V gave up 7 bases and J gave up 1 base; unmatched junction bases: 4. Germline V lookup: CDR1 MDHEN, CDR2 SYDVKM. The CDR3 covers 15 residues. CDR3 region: CASIADRGTNEKLFF. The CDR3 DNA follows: TGTGCCAGCATCGCGGACAGGGGAACTAATGAAAAACTGTTTTTT. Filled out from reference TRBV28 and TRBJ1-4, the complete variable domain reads DVKVTQSSRYLVKRTGEKVFLECVQDMDHENMFWYRQDPGLGLRLIYFSYDVKMKEKGDIPEGYSVSREKKERFSLILESASTNQTSMYLCASIADRGTNEKLFFGSGTQLSVL.

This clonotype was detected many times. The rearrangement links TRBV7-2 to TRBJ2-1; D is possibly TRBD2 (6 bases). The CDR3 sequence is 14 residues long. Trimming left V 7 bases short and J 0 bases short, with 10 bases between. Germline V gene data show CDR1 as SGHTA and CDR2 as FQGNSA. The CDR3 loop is CASKNGGSYNEQFF. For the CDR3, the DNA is TGTGCCAGCAAAAACGGGGGCTCCTACAATGAGCAGTTCTTC.

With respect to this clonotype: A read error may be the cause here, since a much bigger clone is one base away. The chain's CDR3 is CASSLRASGTGTQYF. CDR3 sequence (DNA): TGTGCCAGCAGTTTAAGGGCTAGCGGCACAGGTACGCAGTATTTT. This rearrangement joins TRBV12-3 or TRBV12-4 to TRBJ2-3, with 7 bases lining up with TRBD2. This CDR3 has 15 amino acids.

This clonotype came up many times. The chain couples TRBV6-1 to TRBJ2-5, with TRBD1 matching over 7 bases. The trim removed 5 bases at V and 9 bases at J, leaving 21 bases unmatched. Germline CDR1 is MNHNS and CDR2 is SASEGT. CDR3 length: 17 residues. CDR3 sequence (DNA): TGTGCCAGCAGTATACGCCAGACAGGGAGAGTTCCGGTGGCCCAGTACTTC. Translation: CASSIRQTGRVPVAQYF.

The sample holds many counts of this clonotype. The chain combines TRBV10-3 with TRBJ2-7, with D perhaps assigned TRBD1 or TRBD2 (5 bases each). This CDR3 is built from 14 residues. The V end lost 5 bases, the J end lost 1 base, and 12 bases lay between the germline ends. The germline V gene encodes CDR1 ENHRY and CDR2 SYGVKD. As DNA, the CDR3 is TGTGCCATCAGTCGAAGGGACCGATCCTACGAGCAGTACGTC. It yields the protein CAISRRDRSYEQYV.

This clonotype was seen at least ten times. The CDR3 nucleotides read TGCGCCAGCAGCTTGGATTGGGGGGGAGGCACTGAAGCTTTCTTT. It specifies CASSLDWGGGTEAFF. The chain employs TRBV5-1 and TRBJ1-1, with D perhaps TRBD1 (5 bases). Germline lookup yields CDR1 SGHRS and CDR2 YFSETQ. The CDR3 length is 15 residues. V lost 0 bases and J 4 bases, leaving 13 bases between the germline ends.

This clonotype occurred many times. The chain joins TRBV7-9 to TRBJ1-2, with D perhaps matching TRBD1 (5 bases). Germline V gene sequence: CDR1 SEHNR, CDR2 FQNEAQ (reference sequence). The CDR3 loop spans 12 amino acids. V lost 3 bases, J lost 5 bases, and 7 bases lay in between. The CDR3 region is CASSFEGYGYTF. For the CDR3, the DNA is TGTGCCAGCAGCTTTGAGGGGTATGGCTACACCTTC.

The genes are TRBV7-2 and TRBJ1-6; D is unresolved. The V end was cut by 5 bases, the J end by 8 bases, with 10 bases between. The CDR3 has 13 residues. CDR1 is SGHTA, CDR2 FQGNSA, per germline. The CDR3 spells CASSPGLYSPLHF. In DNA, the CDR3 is TGTGCCAGCAGCCCTGGGTTATATTCACCCCTCCACTTT.

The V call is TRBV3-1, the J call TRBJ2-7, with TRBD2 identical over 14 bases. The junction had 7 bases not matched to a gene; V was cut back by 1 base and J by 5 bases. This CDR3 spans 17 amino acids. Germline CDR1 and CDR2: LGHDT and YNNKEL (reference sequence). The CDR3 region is CASSQGLAGGPVDEQYF. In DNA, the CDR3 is TGTGCCAGCAGCCAAGGACTAGCGGGAGGGCCGGTCGACGAGCAGTACTTC.

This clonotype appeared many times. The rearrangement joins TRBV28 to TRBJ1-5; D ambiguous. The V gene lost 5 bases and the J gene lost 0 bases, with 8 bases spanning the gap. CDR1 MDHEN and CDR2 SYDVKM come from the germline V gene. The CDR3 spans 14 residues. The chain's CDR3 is CASSPRVSNQPQHF. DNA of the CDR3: TGTGCCAGCAGTCCAAGGGTTAGCAATCAGCCCCAGCATTTT.

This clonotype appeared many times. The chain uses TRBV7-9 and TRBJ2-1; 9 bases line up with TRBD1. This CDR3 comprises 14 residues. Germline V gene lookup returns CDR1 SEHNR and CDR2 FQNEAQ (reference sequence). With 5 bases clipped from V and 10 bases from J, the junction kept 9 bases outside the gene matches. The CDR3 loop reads CASSNRTGDGEQFF. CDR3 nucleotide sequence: TGTGCCAGCAGCAACCGGACAGGGGATGGCGAGCAGTTCTTC.

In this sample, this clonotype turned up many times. The CDR3, as DNA: TGTGCCTGGACGGGACAGGGTAACGATGAGCAGTTCTTC. It translates to CAWTGQGNDEQFF. The chain recombines TRBV30 with TRBJ2-1, with 9 bases matching TRBD1. Germline V lookup: CDR1 GTSNPN, CDR2 SVGIG (reference sequence). The CDR3 is made up of 13 amino acids. The trim removed 4 bases at V and 8 bases at J, leaving 6 bases unmatched.

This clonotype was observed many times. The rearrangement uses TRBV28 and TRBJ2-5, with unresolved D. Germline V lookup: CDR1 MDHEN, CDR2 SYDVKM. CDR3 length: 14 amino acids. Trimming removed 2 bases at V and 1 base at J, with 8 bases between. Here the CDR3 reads CASSLIDPQETQYF. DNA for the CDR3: TGTGCCAGCAGTTTAATAGATCCCCAAGAGACCCAGTACTTC.